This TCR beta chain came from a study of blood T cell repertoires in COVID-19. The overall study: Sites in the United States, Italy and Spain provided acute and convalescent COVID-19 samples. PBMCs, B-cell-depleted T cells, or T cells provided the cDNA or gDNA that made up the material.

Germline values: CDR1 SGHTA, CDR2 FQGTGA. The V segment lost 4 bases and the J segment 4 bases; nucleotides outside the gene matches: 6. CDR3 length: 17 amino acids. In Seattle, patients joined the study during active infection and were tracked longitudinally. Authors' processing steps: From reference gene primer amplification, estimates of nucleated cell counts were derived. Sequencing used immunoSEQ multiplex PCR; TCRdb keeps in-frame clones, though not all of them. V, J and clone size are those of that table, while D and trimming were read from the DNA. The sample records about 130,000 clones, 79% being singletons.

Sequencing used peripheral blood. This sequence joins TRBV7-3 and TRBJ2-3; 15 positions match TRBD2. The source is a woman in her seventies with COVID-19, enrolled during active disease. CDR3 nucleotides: TGTGCCAGCAGCTCAGGACTAGCGGGGGGGAAGGCAGATACGCAGTATTTT. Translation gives CASSSGLAGGKADTQYF.